Listed below are T cell receptor beta chains from one sample, sequenced in a study of monozygotic twins with inflammatory bowel disease. Each CDR3 protein gets one entry in TCRdb, which reprocessed the 5' RACE reads and gives no DNA. The sample features 330,000 or so distinct CDR3 sequences, with around 2% in its top ten. The sequencing input was blood. Receptor source: a human donor with ulcerative colitis or Crohn's disease, or a healthy co-twin of an affected twin (not recorded which). Both conserved end residues are part of each CDR3.

V gene	J gene	CDR3 protein
TRBV15	TRBJ2-1	CATSSFPDRGHNEQFF
TRBV27	TRBJ2-7	CASSTLTGAATYEQYF
TRBV10-3	TRBJ1-5	CAISDRAGSSNQPQHF
TRBV7-2	TRBJ2-5	CASSLASGTSVVKTQYF
TRBV7-2	TRBJ1-4	CASSFLSGGGEKLFF
TRBV29-1	TRBJ2-2	CSAIVVNTGELFF
TRBV28	TRBJ2-7	CASSLEFPVEQYF
TRBV11-2	TRBJ2-5	CASSPEGLWGFGTQYF
TRBV7-2	TRBJ2-1	CASSAGLGEGNEQFF
TRBV12-3/TRBV12-4	TRBJ1-2	CASTRDREVGYTF
TRBV7-6	TRBJ2-3	CASSLVAERAKTDTQYF
TRBV11-3	TRBJ1-6	CASSLDGMVGNSPLHF
TRBV20-1	TRBJ2-7	CSARDRKYEQYF
TRBV7-2	TRBJ2-1	CASSLDQGGVDEQFF
TRBV28	TRBJ1-2	CASSATRRTQEYTF
TRBV5-1	TRBJ2-2	CASSPPLAATTGELFF
TRBV20-1	TRBJ2-7	CRHHKAGISCEQYF
TRBV18	TRBJ1-1	CASSEKLNTEAFF
TRBV20-1	TRBJ1-4	CSARSPGLRNEKLFF
TRBV28	TRBJ2-2	CASSPPQGISPTGELFF